Here is one TCR beta chain with its context. The V end lost 2 bases, the J end lost 6 bases, and 12 bases lay between the germline ends. This CDR3 has 14 amino acids. CDR1 MNHEY and CDR2 SVGEGT come from the germline V gene. The sample belongs to a study of blood T cell repertoires in COVID-19. Whole-study context: Italy, Spain and the United States were the sources of the convalescent and acute COVID-19 samples.

Method: immunoSEQ multiplex PCR; TCRdb's copy keeps in-frame clones and lacks some. This table has 60,000 to 80,000 clones, roughly 85% appearing once. The TCR sequence derives from a human donor in a cohort sampled during active COVID-19. Sequences were obtained from peripheral blood. The chain uses TRBV6-2 or TRBV6-3 and TRBJ2-3, with D possibly being TRBD2 (5 bases). CDR3: CASSYPGGRDTQYF. The DNA for the CDR3 is TGTGCCAGCAGTTACCCCGGAGGACGGGATACGCAGTATTTT.